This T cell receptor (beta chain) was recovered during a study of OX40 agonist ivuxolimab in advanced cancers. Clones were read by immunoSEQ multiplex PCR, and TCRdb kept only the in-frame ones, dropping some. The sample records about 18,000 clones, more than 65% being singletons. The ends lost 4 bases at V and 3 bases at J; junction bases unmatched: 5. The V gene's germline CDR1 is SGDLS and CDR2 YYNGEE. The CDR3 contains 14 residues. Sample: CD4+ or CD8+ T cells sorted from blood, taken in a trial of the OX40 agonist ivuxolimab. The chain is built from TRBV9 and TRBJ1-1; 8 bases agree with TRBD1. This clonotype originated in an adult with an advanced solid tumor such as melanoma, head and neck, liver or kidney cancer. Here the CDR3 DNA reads TGTGCCAGCAGCCCCGGGACAGGAGACACTGAAGCTTTCTTT. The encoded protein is CASSPGTGDTEAFF.